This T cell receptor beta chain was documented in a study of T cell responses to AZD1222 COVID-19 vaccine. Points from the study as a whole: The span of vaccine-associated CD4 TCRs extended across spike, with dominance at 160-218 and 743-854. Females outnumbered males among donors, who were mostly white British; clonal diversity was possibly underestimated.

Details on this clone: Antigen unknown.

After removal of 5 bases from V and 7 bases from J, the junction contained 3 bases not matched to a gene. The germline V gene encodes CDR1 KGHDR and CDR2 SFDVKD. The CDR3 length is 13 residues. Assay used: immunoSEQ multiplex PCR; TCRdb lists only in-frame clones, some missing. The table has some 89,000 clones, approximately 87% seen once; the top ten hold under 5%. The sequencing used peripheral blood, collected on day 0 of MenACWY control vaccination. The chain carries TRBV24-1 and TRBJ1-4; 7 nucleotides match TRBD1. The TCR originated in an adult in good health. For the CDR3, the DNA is TGTGCCACCAGTGGACAGGGAGGTGAAAAACTGTTTTTT. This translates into CATSGQGGEKLFF.